This T cell receptor beta chain was sequenced in a study of T cell responses to AZD1222 COVID-19 vaccine. From germline, CDR1 is LGHDT and CDR2 YNNKEL (reference sequence). V shed 2 bases and J 2 bases; nucleotides not matched to a gene: 2. There are 15 residues in the CDR3. Data came from immunoSEQ multiplex PCR; TCRdb stores just in-frame clones and leaves some out. The profile covers some 100,000 clones, with 80% to 90% appearing a single time and 15% to 20% taken by the ten largest. Sequencing used peripheral blood, obtained on day 0 of AZD1222 vaccination. V is TRBV3-1 (or the pseudogene TRBV3-2) and J is TRBJ2-7, with 11 bases identical to TRBD2. The TCR comes from an adult in good health. The CDR3 sequence is CASSQRLAGPYEQYF. The CDR3 DNA is TGTGCCAGCAGCCAACGACTAGCGGGGCCCTACGAGCAGTACTTC.